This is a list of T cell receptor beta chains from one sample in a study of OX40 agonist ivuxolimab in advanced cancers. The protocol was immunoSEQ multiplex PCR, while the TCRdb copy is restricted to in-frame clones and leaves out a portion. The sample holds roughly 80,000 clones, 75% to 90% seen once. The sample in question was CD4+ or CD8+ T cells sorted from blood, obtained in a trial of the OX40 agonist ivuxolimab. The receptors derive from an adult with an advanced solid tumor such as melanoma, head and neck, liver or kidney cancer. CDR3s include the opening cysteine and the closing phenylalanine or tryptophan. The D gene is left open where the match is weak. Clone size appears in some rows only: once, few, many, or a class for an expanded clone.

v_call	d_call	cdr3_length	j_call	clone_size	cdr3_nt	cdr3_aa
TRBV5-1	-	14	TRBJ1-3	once	TGCGCCAGCAGCTCGAGGGGTTCTGGAAACACCATATATTTT	CASSSRGSGNTIYF
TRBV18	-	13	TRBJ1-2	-	TGTGCCAGCTCATCCTCCCAAGGGCAGGGCTACACCTTC	CASSSSQGQGYTF
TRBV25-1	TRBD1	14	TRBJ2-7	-	TGTGCCAGCAGTGAAATGGGGACAGGAGGCGAGCAGTACTTC	CASSEMGTGGEQYF
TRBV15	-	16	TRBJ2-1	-	TGTGCCACCAGCAGAGACTGGGGCAGCTACAACAATGAGCAGTTCTTC	CATSRDWGSYNNEQFF
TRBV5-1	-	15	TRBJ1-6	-	TGCGCCAGCAGCTTGGGGACTGCCTATAATTCACCCCTCCACTTT	CASSLGTAYNSPLHF
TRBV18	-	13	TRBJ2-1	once	TGTGCCAGCTCACCACCGGATAGCAATGAGCAGTTCTTC	CASSPPDSNEQFF
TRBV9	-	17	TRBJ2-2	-	TGTGCCAGCAGCCCTCAATCCGGGACACAATACACCGGGGAGCTGTTTTTT	CASSPQSGTQYTGELFF
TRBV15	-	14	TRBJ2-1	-	TGTGCCACCAGCAGCTTTAAGGGCCCTTCAGAGCAGTTCTTC	CATSSFKGPSEQFF
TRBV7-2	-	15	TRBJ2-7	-	TGTGCCAGCAGCCCGCGCAGGGGCGACTCCTACGAGCAGTACTTC	CASSPRRGDSYEQYF
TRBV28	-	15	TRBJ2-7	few	TGTGCCAGCAGTTTCCTAGGACAGACCGGGAACGAGCAGTACTTC	CASSFLGQTGNEQYF
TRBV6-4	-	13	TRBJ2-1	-	TGTGCCAGCAGTTCTACCTTCTACAATGAGCAGTTCTTC	CASSSTFYNEQFF
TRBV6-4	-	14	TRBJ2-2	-	TGTGCCAGCAGTGATTTGCACCGTAGCGGGGAGCTGTTTTTT	CASSDLHRSGELFF
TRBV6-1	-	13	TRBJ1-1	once	TGTGCCAGCAGCGCAAGACTGAACACTGAAGCTTTCTTT	CASSARLNTEAFF
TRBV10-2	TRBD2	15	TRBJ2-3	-	TGCGCCAGCACCCCCCTAGCGGGGGTCACAGATACGCAGTATTTT	CASTPLAGVTDTQYF
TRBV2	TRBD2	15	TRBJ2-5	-	TGTGCCAGCAGTGTGATCCTAGCGGGGTTGGAGACCCAGTACTTC	CASSVILAGLETQYF
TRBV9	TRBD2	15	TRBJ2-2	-	TGTGCCAGCAGCGTAGAGGGCGGGAGAACCGGGGAGCTGTTTTTT	CASSVEGGRTGELFF
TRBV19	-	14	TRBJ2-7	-	TGTGCCAGTAGTACAGATGACTTGGGGGGAGAGCAGTACTTC	CASSTDDLGGEQYF
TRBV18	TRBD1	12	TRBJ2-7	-	TGTGCCAGCTCACAGACAGGGGGCGAGCAGTACTTC	CASSQTGGEQYF
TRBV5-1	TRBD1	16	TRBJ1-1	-	TGCGCCAGCAGCTTACAGGGGGCCAGCTTGGGCACTGAAGCTTTCTTT	CASSLQGASLGTEAFF
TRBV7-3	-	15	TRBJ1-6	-	TGTGCCAGCAGCTTGGCGAGCTCCTATAATTCACCCCTCCACTTT	CASSLASSYNSPLHF
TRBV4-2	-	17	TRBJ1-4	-	TGTGCCAGCAGCCAAGTACGATATCGGGATAGCAATGAAAAACTGTTTTTT	CASSQVRYRDSNEKLFF
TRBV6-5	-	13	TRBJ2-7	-	TGTGCCAGCAGGAGGGGCCAGGGCTACGAGCAGTACTTC	CASRRGQGYEQYF
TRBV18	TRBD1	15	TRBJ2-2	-	TGTGCCAGCTCCCTATCGACAGGGAATACCGGGGAGCTGTTTTTT	CASSLSTGNTGELFF
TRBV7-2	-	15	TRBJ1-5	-	TGTGCCAGCAGCCCCCCACCCGGACAGAATCAGCCCCAGCATTTT	CASSPPPGQNQPQHF
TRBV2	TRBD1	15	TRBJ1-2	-	TGTGCCAGCAGTGTGACGACAGGGCACGGATCCATACATTGCTTC	CASSVTTGHGSIHCF
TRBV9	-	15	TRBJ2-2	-	TGTGCCAGCAGCGTAGGACAGGCAAACACCGGGGAGCTGTTTTTT	CASSVGQANTGELFF
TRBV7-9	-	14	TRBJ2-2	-	TGTGCCAGCAGCCGCCTGACGGGGACCGGGGAGCTGTTTTTT	CASSRLTGTGELFF
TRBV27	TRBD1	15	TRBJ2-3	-	TGTGCCAGCAGTTTAGGACAGGTTTACACAGATACGCAGTATTTT	CASSLGQVYTDTQYF
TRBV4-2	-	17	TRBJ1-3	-	TGTGCCAGCAGCCAAGCATCAGGGACTGACTCTGGAAACACCATATATTTT	CASSQASGTDSGNTIYF
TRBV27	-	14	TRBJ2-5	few	TGTGCCAGCACCCCCCGGGGATCGGGAGAGACCCAGTACTTC	CASTPRGSGETQYF
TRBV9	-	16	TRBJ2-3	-	TGTGCCAGCAGCGTAGGTGTGGCGGGGCGGTCAGATACGCAGTATTTT	CASSVGVAGRSDTQYF
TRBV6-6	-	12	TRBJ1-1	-	TGTGCCAGCAGTTATGGGGAGACTGAAGCTTTCTTT	CASSYGETEAFF
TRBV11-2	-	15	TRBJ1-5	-	TGTGCCAGCAGCTTAGCGGGGGTAGGCAATCAGCCCCAGCATTTT	CASSLAGVGNQPQHF
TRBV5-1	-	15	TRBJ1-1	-	TGCGCCAGCAGTCGTACCCGGGGGGCTGGCACTGAAGCTTTCTTT	CASSRTRGAGTEAFF